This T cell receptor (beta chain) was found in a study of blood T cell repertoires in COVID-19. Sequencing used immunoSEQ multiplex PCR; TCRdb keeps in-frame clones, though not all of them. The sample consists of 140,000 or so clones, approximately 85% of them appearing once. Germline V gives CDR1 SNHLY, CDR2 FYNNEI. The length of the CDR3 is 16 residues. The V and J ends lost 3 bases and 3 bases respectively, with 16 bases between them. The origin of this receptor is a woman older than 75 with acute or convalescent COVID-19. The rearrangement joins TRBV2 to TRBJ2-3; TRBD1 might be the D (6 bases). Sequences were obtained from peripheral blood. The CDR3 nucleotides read TGTGCCAGCAGTGAGGGGGCGGCTCCCCATACAGATACGCAGTATTTT. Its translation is CASSEGAAPHTDTQYF.